This TCR beta chain was obtained from a study of breast tumors, draining lymph nodes, adjacent tissues (dated by TCRdb to between 2015 and 2016). Concerning the study at large: In breast cancer patients, the study compared the TCR beta repertoires of tumor, adjacent nontumor tissue and axillary lymph nodes. In human breast cancer, the study set out to evaluate how tumor, surrounding tissue and draining lymph node repertoires relate to one another and whether T cells may move between these sites.

V is trimmed back by 0 bases and J by 5 bases, and the junction contains 3 bases that no gene match accounts for. From its cysteine to its phenylalanine, the CDR3 spans 14 amino acids. Of all the DNA, just the CDR3 is kept, 42 bases in frame from base 1. CDR1 and CDR2 are drawn from the germline V gene (reference sequence): DFQATT, SNEGSKA. The sample holds many counts of this clonotype. The specificity of this receptor is unknown. The input lacks base qualities; no much larger clone sits a single base away. General findings and caveats noted by the study authors: A scenario in which most tumor T cells derive from the lymph node and then expand within tumor tissue was judged to be consistent with the data. Tumors showed preferential V and J gene usage, and their T-cell repertoire diversity fell below that of lymph nodes yet above that of nontumor tissue. Tumor and nontumor tissue repertoires were found to be significantly more similar in luminal-like than in basal-like breast cancer. Rather than being directly demonstrated, the conclusion that tumor T cells originate in lymph nodes was presented as consistent with a hypothesis.

Lymph node samples came from the axillary draining lymph nodes of breast cancer patients. Sequenced on an Illumina HiSeq 2000. TCR beta chain libraries were generated by multiplex PCR amplification. High-throughput sequencing was used to analyze the amplified TCR beta chain products. Through fastp at Q25 and MiXCR, TCRdb rebuilt clones from the public reads, retaining in-frame beta chains. Every CDR3 protein is listed once, alongside the most common genes and DNA of its rows. Across this sample there are under 110,000 distinct CDR3 sequences, with more than 25% seen only once. The ten largest clones take up around 6% of the sample.

The source of this sequence is a female donor with breast cancer. Some clones in this sample may be carry-over from other donors' samples. Input material: axillary lymph node tissue. This sequence uses TRBV20-1 and TRBJ1-2; a stretch of 10 junction bases matches TRBD1. The CDR3 region has the sequence CSARETGQGYGYTF. The nucleotides are TGCAGTGCTAGAGAAACGGGACAGGGGTATGGCTACACCTTC.